This T cell receptor beta chain was identified in a study of beta chain features in type 1 diabetes. Study-level background: Over all samples combined, about 100,000,000 sorted cells were examined.

Investigators reverse transcribed all isolated RNA, so they sequenced expressed TCRB transcripts. Libraries were prepared by immunoSEQ multiplex PCR; TCRdb keeps only in-frame clonotypes and omits some of them. The profile shows 400,000 to 500,000 clones, about 14% of them singletons. General study findings and limits: Researchers cautioned that cDNA sequencing could over-represent cells with high TCR expression.

As regards this clone: Its antigen is still unknown.

The V gene lost 4 bases and the J gene lost 9 bases, with 16 bases spanning the gap. Looked up from germline, CDR1 is SGHNT and CDR2 is YYREEE (reference sequence). The CDR3 runs to 13 residues. The specimen sequenced was naive CD4+ T cells from blood. The TCR was taken from a man aged 25-45 years in good health. The V call is TRBV5-4, the J call TRBJ2-5; no clear D. The CDR3 loop is CASSPDIVAAQYF. The CDR3 nucleotides are TGTGCCAGCAGCCCAGACATCGTTGCGGCCCAGTACTTC. The full variable domain, its missing parts supplied by reference TRBV5-4 and TRBJ2-5, is ETGVTQSPTHLIKTRGQQVTLRCSSQSGHNTVSWYQQALGQGPQFIFQYYREEENGRGNFPPRFSGLQFPNYSSELNVNALELDDSALYLCASSPDIVAAQYFGPGTRLLVL.